These 23 T cell receptor beta chains were all obtained from the same sample, sequenced in a study of T cells expressing NK-cell markers. TCRdb re-called the 5' RACE reads, yielding one record per CDR3 amino acid sequence without DNA. Here the sample table reports about 190,000 distinct CDR3 sequences. Sequencing was done on a sample of blood T cells: a sorted CD56 or NKG2C T cell subset, CD4+ or CD8+ T cells, or bulk PBMC T cells (not recorded which). These receptors all stem from a man between 18 and 69 years old in good health.

The J gene is TRBJ1-4, the V gene TRBV12-3 or TRBV12-4; the TCRdb D gene call, TRBD1, has no DNA to confirm it. CDR3 length equals 17 residues. CDR3: CASSLFDSLTTNEKLFF.

V is TRBV19 and J is TRBJ2-1; TCRdb lists TRBD1, though no DNA is available to test this call. Per the germline V gene, CDR1 is LNHDA and CDR2 is SQIVND (reference sequence). The CDR3 is 13 residues long. The CDR3 here is CASSARVYNEQFF.

The rearrangement joins TRBV20-1 to TRBJ1-1; the TCRdb D gene call, TRBD1, has no DNA to confirm it. This CDR3 is built from 14 residues. CDR1 is DFQATT, CDR2 SNEGSKA, per germline (reference sequence). This CDR3 is CSAQLNRMNTEAFF.

The chain links TRBV27 to TRBJ2-1; TCRdb picks TRBD1, but there is no DNA to check that call. CDR3 length equals 15 residues. CDR1 is MNHEY and CDR2 is SMNVEV in the germline V gene (reference sequence). CDR3 in amino acids: CASARGLSSYNEQFF.

This chain uses TRBV9 with TRBJ1-1; TCRdb designates TRBD1, a call that cannot be tested without DNA. CDR1 and CDR2 from the germline V gene are SGDLS and YYNGEE. The CDR3 sequence is 15 residues long. The CDR3 sequence is CASSVDRGRDTEAFF.

The chain combines TRBV3-1 with TRBJ1-1; TCRdb designates TRBD1, a call that cannot be tested without DNA. CDR3 length: 12 residues. Germline V gives CDR1 LGHDT, CDR2 YNNKEL (reference sequence). This chain's CDR3 is CASSRTGDEAFF.

J is TRBJ2-7 and V is TRBV11-2; TCRdb's D call, TRBD1, is unchecked because there is no DNA. The CDR3 has 16 amino acids. The germline CDR1 and CDR2 sequences are SGHAT and FQNNGV. CDR3: CASRHQGILASYEQYF.

V and J are TRBV28 and TRBJ2-3; as DNA is missing, the TRBD2 call by TCRdb cannot be tested. The V gene's germline CDR1 is MDHEN and CDR2 SYDVKM. This CDR3 has 18 residues. CDR3: CASSLATSGGDNTDTQYF.

The gene calls are TRBV4-2 and TRBJ2-1; the D call from TCRdb, TRBD2, cannot be confirmed without DNA. The germline gives CDR1 LGHNA, CDR2 YNFKEQ. CDR3 length: 17 residues. CDR3 in amino acids: CASSQEGLAGGYNEQFF.

J is TRBJ1-5 and V is TRBV12-3 or TRBV12-4; TCRdb's D gene call, TRBD1, goes unchecked for lack of DNA. This CDR3 has 15 amino acids. CDR3 region: CASSPLLSGVRPQHF.

The chain recombines TRBV7-2 with TRBJ2-1; the D call from TCRdb, TRBD1, cannot be confirmed without DNA. The CDR3 has 17 amino acids. The V gene's germline CDR1 is SGHTA and CDR2 FQGNSA. CDR3 residues: CASSTVWDTFSYNEQFF. Combining the CDR3 with reference TRBV7-2 and TRBJ2-1 gives the whole variable domain GAGVSQSPSNKVTEKGKDVELRCDPISGHTALYWYRQSLGQGLEFLIYFQGNSAPDKSGLPSDRFSAERTGGSVSTLTIQRTQQEDSAVYLCASSTVWDTFSYNEQFFGPGTRLTVL.

V usage is TRBV20-1 and J usage is TRBJ2-5; TCRdb's D call, TRBD1, is unchecked because there is no DNA. The germline gives CDR1 DFQATT, CDR2 SNEGSKA (reference sequence). The CDR3 extends over 16 amino acids. CDR3 in amino acids: CSARASESGAPGAQYF.

The J gene is TRBJ2-3, the V gene TRBV7-9; TCRdb returns TRBD2, unconfirmable since there is no DNA. Germline CDR1 and CDR2: SEHNR and FQNEAQ (reference sequence). The CDR3 runs to 16 residues. CDR3 in amino acids: CASSLVLAGYTDTQYF.

The chain employs TRBV6-5 and TRBJ1-4; with no DNA, the TCRdb D assignment of TRBD1 cannot be verified. The V gene's germline CDR1 is MNHEY and CDR2 SVGAGI. The CDR3 totals 15 residues. This CDR3 is CASSYWGQPNEKLFF.

This chain uses TRBV11-2 with TRBJ2-3; the D call of TRBD2 rests on TCRdb alone, since no DNA is present to check it. The CDR3 loop spans 15 amino acids. CDR1 SGHAT and CDR2 FQNNGV come from the germline V gene. This CDR3 is CASSPGGADIDTQYF. The full variable domain, its missing parts supplied by reference TRBV11-2 and TRBJ2-3, is EAGVAQSPRYKIIEKRQSVAFWCNPISGHATLYWYQQILGQGPKLLIQFQNNGVVDDSQLPKDRFSAERLKGVDSTLKIQPAKLEDSAVYLCASSPGGADIDTQYFGPGTRLTVL.

The J gene is TRBJ2-1, the V gene TRBV7-6; TCRdb reports TRBD2, a call that lacks DNA to check it against. The CDR3 is made up of 17 amino acids. Germline lookup yields CDR1 SGHVS and CDR2 FNYEAQ. CDR3 amino acids: CASSSGLAGDGSNEQFF.

This chain links TRBV3-1 with TRBJ2-5. The CDR3 length is 15 residues. Germline CDR1 reads LGHDT; CDR2 reads YNNKEL (reference sequence). The CDR3: CASSQEGYGGETQYF.

CDR3 residues: CSARSWDRATYEQYF. V gene TRBV20-1 combines with J gene TRBJ2-7; TCRdb picks TRBD1, but there is no DNA to check that call. Per germline, CDR1 DFQATT and CDR2 SNEGSKA (reference sequence). This CDR3 region has 15 residues.

V is TRBV6-2 or TRBV6-3 and J is TRBJ1-2. This CDR3 contains 14 residues. The germline gives CDR1 MNHEY, CDR2 SVGEGT. This chain's CDR3 is CASTYGGGYYGYTF.

The CDR3 spells CASGLVGNQPQHF. V usage is TRBV12-5 and J usage is TRBJ1-5. The CDR3 has 13 amino acids. The V gene's germline CDR1 is LGHNT and CDR2 FRNRAP.

The J gene is TRBJ2-7, the V gene TRBV24-1; without DNA, the TCRdb call of TRBD1 cannot be checked. The germline CDR1 and CDR2 sequences are KGHDR and SFDVKD. The CDR3 sequence is 15 residues long. CDR3: CVDQRWRQVVYEQYF.

This chain joins TRBV12-3 or TRBV12-4 and TRBJ2-7; TCRdb calls TRBD1, which cannot be checked without DNA. The CDR3 runs to 13 residues. The CDR3 spells CASGLLQGYEQYF.

This chain connects TRBV18 to TRBJ2-1; as DNA is missing, the TRBD1 call by TCRdb cannot be tested. The CDR3 runs 15 residues. The germline gives CDR1 KGHSH, CDR2 LQKENI. The CDR3 is CASSLQGLGDTEQFF.